This T cell receptor beta chain was captured by sequencing in a study of cytomegalovirus exposure and HLA in healthy donors. Study-wide results and caveats: Later analysis indicated greater clonal expansion among HLA-associated TCR beta chains than among equally common other chains. Later analysis reportedly placed an Asian-associated ancestry cluster below the roughly 700-donor mean in N-insertions.

Despite likely unrecorded immune exposures, the donors were nominally healthy at the time of sampling. CDR3 size: 14 residues. Trimming cost V 5 bases and J 5 bases; bases outside gene matches: 7. Per germline, CDR1 MNHEY and CDR2 SMNVEV (reference sequence). The PCR had 60 Vbeta and 13 Jbeta primers. The protocol was immunoSEQ multiplex PCR, while the TCRdb copy is restricted to in-frame clones and leaves out a portion. The sample holds around 76,000 clones; under 85% are singletons and the top ten take about 16%. Note on this clone: Its antigen is still unknown.

The sequence derives from a woman in her 40s in good health and CMV-seropositive. Sequenced: PBMCs. The J gene is TRBJ1-1, the V gene TRBV27, with 8 bases identical to TRBD1. The CDR3 sequence is CASSAQQGGTEAFF. In DNA form, the CDR3 reads TGTGCCAGCAGTGCCCAACAGGGGGGGACTGAAGCTTTCTTT.